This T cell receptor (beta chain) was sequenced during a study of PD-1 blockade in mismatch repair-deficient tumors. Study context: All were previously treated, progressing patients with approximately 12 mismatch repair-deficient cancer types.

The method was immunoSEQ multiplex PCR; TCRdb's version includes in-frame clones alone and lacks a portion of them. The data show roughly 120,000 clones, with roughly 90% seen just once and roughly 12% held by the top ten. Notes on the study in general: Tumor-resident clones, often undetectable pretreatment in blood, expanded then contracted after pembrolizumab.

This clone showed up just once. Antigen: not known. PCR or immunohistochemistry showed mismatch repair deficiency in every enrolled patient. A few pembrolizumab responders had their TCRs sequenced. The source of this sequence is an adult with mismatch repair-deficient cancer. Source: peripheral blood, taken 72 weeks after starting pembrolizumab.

The CDR3 sequence: CASSHPPPDTQYF. CDR3 sequence (DNA): TGTGCCAGCAGCCATCCCCCCCCAGATACGCAGTATTTT. The V gene is TRBV7-2, the J gene TRBJ2-3; no firm D call. The length of the CDR3 is 13 residues. In germline, CDR1 is SGHTA, CDR2 FQGNSA. V was cut by 5 bases and J by 4 bases, with 10 bases left in between.